These 24 T cell receptor beta chains originate from one sample sequenced in a study of T cells expressing NK-cell markers. Reanalyzing the 5' RACE reads, TCRdb keeps one entry per CDR3 protein, without DNA. This table holds about 460,000 distinct CDR3 sequences. The sample comprised blood T cells: a sorted CD56 or NKG2C T cell subset, CD4+ or CD8+ T cells, or bulk PBMC T cells (not recorded which). The origin of the receptors is a woman aged 45 to 65 in good health.

The chain carries TRBV10-3 and TRBJ2-1; without DNA, the TCRdb call of TRBD2 cannot be checked. The CDR3 runs to 15 residues. CDR1 ENHRY and CDR2 SYGVKD come from the germline V gene. This chain's CDR3 is CAVSLAASSYNEQFF.

V gene TRBV4-1 combines with J gene TRBJ1-3; lacking DNA, the TRBD1 call made by TCRdb goes unchecked. The CDR3 spans 16 residues. Germline V gene sequence: CDR1 MGHRA, CDR2 YSYEKL. CDR3 amino acids: CASSQPLLGQRNTIYF.

This CDR3 is CASSANSGGTASTDTQYF. The chain has TRBV25-1 and TRBJ2-3; TCRdb returns TRBD2, unconfirmable since there is no DNA. Per the germline V gene, CDR1 is MGHDK and CDR2 is SYGVNS. The CDR3 sequence is 18 residues long.

V usage is TRBV4-2 and J usage is TRBJ2-3; without DNA, the TCRdb call of TRBD2 cannot be checked. This CDR3 region has 14 residues. CDR1 is LGHNA and CDR2 is YNFKEQ in the germline V gene. The CDR3 spells CASSRLVPPDTQYF.

The rearrangement links TRBV12-3 or TRBV12-4 to TRBJ2-2. This CDR3 has 14 amino acids. The CDR3 sequence: CASSHKLITGELFF.

The chain uses TRBV7-9 and TRBJ1-6. The CDR3 consists of 13 residues. CDR1 and CDR2 from the germline V gene are SEHNR and FQNEAQ (reference sequence). This CDR3 is CASRVGYNSPLHF.

The chain combines TRBV12-3 or TRBV12-4 with TRBJ1-2; as DNA is missing, the TRBD1 call by TCRdb cannot be tested. CDR3 length: 15 residues. CDR3 sequence reads: CASKETGDGIYGYTF.

This CDR3 reads CSVGTPLGGPQETQYF. The chain employs TRBV29-1 and TRBJ2-5; TCRdb reports TRBD1, a call that lacks DNA to check it against. Germline assignment: CDR1 SQVTM and CDR2 ANQGSEA. The CDR3 is 16 amino acids.

CDR3 sequence reads: CSALVGNTGELFF. The chain joins TRBV20-1 to TRBJ2-2. The length of the CDR3 is 13 residues. Germline V gene data show CDR1 as DFQATT and CDR2 as SNEGSKA (reference sequence).

The chain recombines TRBV7-3 with TRBJ2-7; TCRdb proposes TRBD1, but this gene call is untestable without DNA. CDR1 and CDR2 (germline): SGHTA, FQGTGA. The CDR3 has 16 amino acids. The chain's CDR3 is CASSLRGGRRRSEQYF.

J is TRBJ2-5 and V is TRBV2; the TRBD1 assignment by TCRdb is unverifiable without DNA. The germline gives CDR1 SNHLY, CDR2 FYNNEI. The CDR3 is made up of 13 amino acids. This chain's CDR3 is CASSTGLRETQYF.

This sequence joins TRBV12-3 or TRBV12-4 and TRBJ2-1; TCRdb's assignment of TRBD2 cannot be checked, as there is no DNA. The CDR3 spans 13 residues. The CDR3 region is CASRLSRLYGQFF.

The chain combines TRBV7-9 with TRBJ2-3. Germline V CDR1 and CDR2: SEHNR, FQNEAQ (reference sequence). This CDR3 contains 14 residues. CDR3 in amino acids: CASSSSWGTDTQYF.

The chain combines TRBV7-8 with TRBJ2-1; TCRdb designates TRBD1, a call that cannot be tested without DNA. The CDR3 sequence is 14 residues long. In germline, CDR1 is SGHVS, CDR2 FQNEAQ. CDR3 in amino acids: CASSLIGGSNEQFF.

V usage is TRBV2 and J usage is TRBJ2-5; TCRdb names TRBD1, which stays unverified in the absence of DNA. The CDR3 sequence is 13 residues long. Germline CDR1 is SNHLY and CDR2 is FYNNEI. CDR3 protein: CASSVGGKETQYF.

The chain uses TRBV6-6 and TRBJ1-5; TCRdb picks TRBD1, but there is no DNA to check that call. This CDR3 has 14 residues. Germline-derived CDR1 and CDR2 are MNHNY and SVGAGI (reference sequence). This CDR3 reads CASSLRGLRQPQHF.

The chain links TRBV5-1 to TRBJ2-7; TCRdb returns TRBD2, unconfirmable since there is no DNA. The CDR3 spans 16 residues. Germline V gives CDR1 SGHRS, CDR2 YFSETQ. CDR3 protein: CASSHLSGRQSYEQYF.

The chain employs TRBV12-3 or TRBV12-4 and TRBJ2-1. The CDR3 extends over 14 amino acids. CDR3 in amino acids: CASLWLGPTNEQFF.

The V and J genes are TRBV5-4 and TRBJ2-1; TCRdb's D call, TRBD1, is unchecked because there is no DNA. Germline V lookup: CDR1 SGHNT, CDR2 YYREEE (reference sequence). The CDR3 totals 14 residues. CDR3 sequence reads: CASSPALPGNEQFF.

Here the CDR3 reads CASSLADYYNEQFF. The chain uses TRBV7-2 and TRBJ2-1; TCRdb indicates TRBD2, and absent DNA this call remains unverified. Germline CDR1 SGHTA, CDR2 FQGNSA. This CDR3 has 14 amino acids.

The genes are TRBV12-3 or TRBV12-4 and TRBJ2-5; TCRdb's D call of TRBD1 is untestable without DNA. This CDR3 region has 15 residues. The CDR3 here is CASSFLDRVRETQYF.

V usage is TRBV19 and J usage is TRBJ2-5; TCRdb picks TRBD2, but there is no DNA to check that call. CDR3 length: 16 amino acids. Germline CDR1 and CDR2: LNHDA and SQIVND (reference sequence). The CDR3 here is CASSTGGLAGTETQYF.

The chain uses TRBV5-5 and TRBJ2-1; TCRdb gives TRBD2 as the D gene, but with no DNA this cannot be confirmed. The CDR3 has 15 residues. Germline V gene data show CDR1 as SGHKS and CDR2 as YYEKEE (reference sequence). The CDR3 reads CASSSAGGTNNEQFF.

This chain connects TRBV5-1 to TRBJ2-1; TCRdb returns TRBD2, unconfirmable since there is no DNA. Germline-derived CDR1 and CDR2 are SGHRS and YFSETQ. The CDR3 spans 17 residues. CDR3 loop: CASRPAFSGRANNEQFF. The entire variable domain, with the rest obtained from reference TRBV5-1 and TRBJ2-1, is as follows: KAGVTQTPRYLIKTRGQQVTLSCSPISGHRSVSWYQQTPGQGLQFLFEYFSETQRNKGNFPGRFSGRQFSNSRSEMNVSTLELGDSALYLCASRPAFSGRANNEQFFGPGTRLTVL.